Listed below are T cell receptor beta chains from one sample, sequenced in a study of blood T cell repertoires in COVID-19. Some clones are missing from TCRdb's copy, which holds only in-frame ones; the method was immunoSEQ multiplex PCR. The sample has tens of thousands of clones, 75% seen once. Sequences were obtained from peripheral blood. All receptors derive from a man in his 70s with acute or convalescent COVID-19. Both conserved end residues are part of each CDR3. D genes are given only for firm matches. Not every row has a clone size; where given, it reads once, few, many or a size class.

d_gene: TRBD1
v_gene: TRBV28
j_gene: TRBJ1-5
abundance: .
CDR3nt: TGTGCCAGCAGTTTGACAGGGGGCGGGGAGCCCCAGCATTTT
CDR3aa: CASSLTGGGEPQHF

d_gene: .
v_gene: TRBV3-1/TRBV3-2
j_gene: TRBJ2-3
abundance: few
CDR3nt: TGTGCCAGCAGCCACAGGGTGGATACGCAGTATTTT
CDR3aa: CASSHRVDTQYF

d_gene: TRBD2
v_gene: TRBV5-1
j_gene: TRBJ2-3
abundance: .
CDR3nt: TGCGCCAGCAGCTTTCCGATCGGGACTAGCGGGAGGGCGTTAGATACGCAGTATTTT
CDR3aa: CASSFPIGTSGRALDTQYF

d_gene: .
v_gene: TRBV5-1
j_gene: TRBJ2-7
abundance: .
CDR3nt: TGCGCCAGCAGCTTGGAAGGTAGCGGACGCTACGAGCAGTACTTC
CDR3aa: CASSLEGSGRYEQYF

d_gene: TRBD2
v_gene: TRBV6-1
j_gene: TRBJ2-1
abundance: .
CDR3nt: TGTGCCAGCAGCGGACTAGCGGGAGTCAATGAGCAGTTCTTC
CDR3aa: CASSGLAGVNEQFF

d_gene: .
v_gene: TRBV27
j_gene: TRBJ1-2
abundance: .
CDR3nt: TGTGCCAGCAGTTTGGGGGGTCGGGGCTACACCTTC
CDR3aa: CASSLGGRGYTF

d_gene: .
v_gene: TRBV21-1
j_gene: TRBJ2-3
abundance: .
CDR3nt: TGTGCCAGCAGCAAAGCGGGGGACAGTTCTTGCACAGATACGCAGTATTTT
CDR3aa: CASSKAGDSSCTDTQYF

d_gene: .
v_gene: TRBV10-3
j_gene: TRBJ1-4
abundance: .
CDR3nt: TGTGCCATCAGTGACACAACGGCGGGAAATGAAAAACTGTTTTTT
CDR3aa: CAISDTTAGNEKLFF

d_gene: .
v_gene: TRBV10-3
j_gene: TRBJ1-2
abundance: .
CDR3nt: TGTGCCATCAGTGAGTCGAAGGGGATCTATGGCTACACCTTC
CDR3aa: CAISESKGIYGYTF

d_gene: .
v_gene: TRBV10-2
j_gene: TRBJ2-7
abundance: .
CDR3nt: TGCGCCAGCAGGCGGGGTCGGAGGGAGGAGCAGTACTTC
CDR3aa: CASRRGRREEQYF

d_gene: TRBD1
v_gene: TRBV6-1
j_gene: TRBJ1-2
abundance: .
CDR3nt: TGTGCCAGCACACCAGAGGGGGCGTATGGCTACACCTTC
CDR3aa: CASTPEGAYGYTF